This TCR beta chain was observed in a study of graft-versus-host responses after intestinal transplantation. Background on the study: As for transplant type, recipients had multivisceral, liver-intestinal, or isolated intestinal grafts. Uniformly, recipients were administered anti-thymocyte globulin induction with subsequent tacrolimus and steroids for approximately three years.

Study-wide points: Declines in HvG clones occurring early post-transplant were associated with peak circulating GvH clone levels.

Remarks on this clone: The antigen is undetermined.

Trimming took 7 bases from V and 0 from J; bases not matched to a gene: 2. This CDR3 comprises 14 residues. Germline V CDR1 and CDR2: SGDLS, YYNGEE. Repertoires were generated with immunoSEQ multiplex PCR, while TCRdb's copy carries only in-frame clones and drops some. The sample holds 85,000 to 100,000 clones; under 95% are singletons and the top ten take approximately 0.07%. The chain couples TRBV9 to TRBJ2-2; 8 bases are shared with TRBD2. The receptor's source is a human donor who was the organ donor for an intestinal transplant. Sequencing used unstimulated CD8+ T cells sorted from spleen or lymph node cells, obtained before transplant. CDR3 loop: CASGLAPNTGELFF. As DNA, the CDR3 is TGTGCCAGCGGACTAGCCCCGAACACCGGGGAGCTGTTTTTT.